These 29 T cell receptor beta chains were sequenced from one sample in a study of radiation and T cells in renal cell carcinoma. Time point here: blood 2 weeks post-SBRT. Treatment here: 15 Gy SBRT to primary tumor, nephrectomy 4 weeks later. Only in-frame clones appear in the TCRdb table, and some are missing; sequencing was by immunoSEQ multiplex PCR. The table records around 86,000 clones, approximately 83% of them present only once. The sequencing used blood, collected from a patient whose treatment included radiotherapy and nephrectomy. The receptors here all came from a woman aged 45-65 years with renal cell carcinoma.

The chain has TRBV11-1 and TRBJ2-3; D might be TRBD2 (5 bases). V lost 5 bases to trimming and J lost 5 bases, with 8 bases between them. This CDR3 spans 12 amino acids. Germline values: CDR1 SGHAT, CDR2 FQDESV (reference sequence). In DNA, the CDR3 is TGTGCCAGCAGCCTCGGACTAGATACGCAGTATTTT. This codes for CASSLGLDTQYF. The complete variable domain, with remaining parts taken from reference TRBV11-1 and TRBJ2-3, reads EAEVAQSPRYKITEKSQAVAFWCDPISGHATLYWYRQILGQGPELLVQFQDESVVDDSQLPKDRFSAERLKGVDSTLKIQPAELGDSAMYLCASSLGLDTQYFGPGTRLTVL.

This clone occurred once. CDR3 in DNA: TGTGCCAGCAGCTTCGCGGCTCCCATCGGTAACATTCAGTACTTC. Its translation is CASSFAAPIGNIQYF. The rearrangement links TRBV5-4 to TRBJ2-4; D not certain. CDR3 length equals 15 residues. CDR1 and CDR2 (germline): SGHNT, YYREEE (reference sequence). Trimming cost V 2 bases and J 7 bases, with 16 bases left between them. The full variable domain, in which reference TRBV5-4 and TRBJ2-4 provide the parts outside the CDR3, is ETGVTQSPTHLIKTRGQQVTLRCSSQSGHNTVSWYQQALGQGPQFIFQYYREEENGRGNFPPRFSGLQFPNYSSELNVNALELDDSALYLCASSFAAPIGNIQYFGAGTRLSVL.

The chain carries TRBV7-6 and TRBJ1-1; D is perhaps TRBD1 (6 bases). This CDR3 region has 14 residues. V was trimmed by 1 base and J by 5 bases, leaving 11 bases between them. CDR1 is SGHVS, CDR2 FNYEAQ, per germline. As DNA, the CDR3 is TGTGCCAGCAGCTTAGTGGGGGGGCCAACTGAAGCTTTCTTT. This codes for CASSLVGGPTEAFF. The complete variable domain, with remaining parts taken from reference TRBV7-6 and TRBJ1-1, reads GAGVSQSPRYKVTKRGQDVALRCDPISGHVSLYWYRQALGQGPEFLTYFNYEAQQDKSGLPNDRFSAERPEGSISTLTIQRTEQRDSAMYRCASSLVGGPTEAFFGQGTRLTVV.

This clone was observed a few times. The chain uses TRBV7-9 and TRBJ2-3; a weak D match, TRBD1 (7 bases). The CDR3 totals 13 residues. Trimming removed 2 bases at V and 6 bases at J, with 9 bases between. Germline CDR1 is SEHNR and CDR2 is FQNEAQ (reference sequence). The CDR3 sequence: CASSLPGGDTQYF. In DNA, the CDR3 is TGTGCCAGCAGCTTACCAGGGGGGGATACGCAGTATTTT.

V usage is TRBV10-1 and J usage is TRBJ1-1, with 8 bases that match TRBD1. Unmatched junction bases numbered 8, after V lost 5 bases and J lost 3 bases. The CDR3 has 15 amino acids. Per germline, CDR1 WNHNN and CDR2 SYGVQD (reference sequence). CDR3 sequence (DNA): TGCGCCAGCAGTCATCAGGGGGCGGGCGACACTGAAGCTTTCTTT. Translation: CASSHQGAGDTEAFF.

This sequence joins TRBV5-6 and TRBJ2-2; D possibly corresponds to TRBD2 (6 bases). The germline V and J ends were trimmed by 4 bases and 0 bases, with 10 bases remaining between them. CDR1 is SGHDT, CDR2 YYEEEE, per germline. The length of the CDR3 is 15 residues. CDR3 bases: TGTGCCAGCAGCACACCGGGGGCGAACACCGGGGAGCTGTTTTTT. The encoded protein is CASSTPGANTGELFF.

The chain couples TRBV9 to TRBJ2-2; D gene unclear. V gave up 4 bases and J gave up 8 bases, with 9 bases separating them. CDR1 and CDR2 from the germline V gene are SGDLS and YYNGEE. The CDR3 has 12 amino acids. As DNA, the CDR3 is TGTGCCAGCAGCCCCGAGACAGGGGAGCTGTTTTTT. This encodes CASSPETGELFF.

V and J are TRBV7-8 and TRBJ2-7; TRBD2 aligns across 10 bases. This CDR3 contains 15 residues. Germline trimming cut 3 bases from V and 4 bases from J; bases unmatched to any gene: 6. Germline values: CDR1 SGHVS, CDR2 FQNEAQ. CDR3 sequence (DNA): TGTGCCAGCAGCTTTGATAGCGGGAGGCGGTACGAGCAGTACTTC. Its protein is CASSFDSGRRYEQYF.

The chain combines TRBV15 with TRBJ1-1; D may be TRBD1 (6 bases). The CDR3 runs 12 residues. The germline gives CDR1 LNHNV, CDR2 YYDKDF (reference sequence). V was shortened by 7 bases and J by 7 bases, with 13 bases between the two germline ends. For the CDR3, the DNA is TGTGCCACCAAGGGCAGGGGCTATGAAGCTTTCTTT. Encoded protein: CATKGRGYEAFF.

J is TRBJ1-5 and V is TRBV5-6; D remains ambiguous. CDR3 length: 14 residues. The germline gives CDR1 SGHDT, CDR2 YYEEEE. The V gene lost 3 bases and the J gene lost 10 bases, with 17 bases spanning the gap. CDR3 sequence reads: CASSYLDTWGPQHF. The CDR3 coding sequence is TGTGCCAGCAGCTACTTAGATACTTGGGGACCCCAGCATTTT.

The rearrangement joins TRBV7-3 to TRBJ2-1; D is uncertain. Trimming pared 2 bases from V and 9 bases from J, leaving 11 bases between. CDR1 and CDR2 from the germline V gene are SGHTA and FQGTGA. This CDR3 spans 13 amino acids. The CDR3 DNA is TGTGCCAGCAGCTTAGTGACAAGGAGTGAGCAGTTCTTC. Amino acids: CASSLVTRSEQFF.

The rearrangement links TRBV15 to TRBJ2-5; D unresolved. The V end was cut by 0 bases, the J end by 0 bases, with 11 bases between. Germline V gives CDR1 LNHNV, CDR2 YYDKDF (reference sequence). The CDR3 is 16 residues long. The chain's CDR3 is CATSRERRQYQETQYF. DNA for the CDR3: TGTGCCACCAGCAGAGAAAGGCGGCAGTACCAAGAGACCCAGTACTTC.

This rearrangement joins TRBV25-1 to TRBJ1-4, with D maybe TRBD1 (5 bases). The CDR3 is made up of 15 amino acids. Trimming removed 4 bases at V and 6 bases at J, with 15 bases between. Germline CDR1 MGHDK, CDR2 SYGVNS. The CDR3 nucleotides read TGTGCCAGCAGTGGTTGGGGGGGGGAGCATGAAAAACTGTTTTTT. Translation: CASSGWGGEHEKLFF. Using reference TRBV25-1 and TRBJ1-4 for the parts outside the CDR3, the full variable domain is EADIYQTPRYLVIGTGKKITLECSQTMGHDKMYWYQQDPGMELHLIHYSYGVNSTEKGDLSSESTVSRIRTEHFPLTLESARPSHTSQYLCASSGWGGEHEKLFFGSGTQLSVL.

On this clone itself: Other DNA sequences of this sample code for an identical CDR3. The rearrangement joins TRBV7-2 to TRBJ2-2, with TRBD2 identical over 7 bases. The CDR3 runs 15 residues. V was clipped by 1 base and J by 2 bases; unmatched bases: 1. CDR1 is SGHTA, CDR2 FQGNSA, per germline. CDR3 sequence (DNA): TGTGCCAGCAGCTTAGTGGGACTAAACACCGGGGAGCTGTTTTTT. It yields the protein CASSLVGLNTGELFF.

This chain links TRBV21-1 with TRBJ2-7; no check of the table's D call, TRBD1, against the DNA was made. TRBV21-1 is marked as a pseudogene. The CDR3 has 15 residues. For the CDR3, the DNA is TGTGCCAGCAGCAAACTGGGACAGGGGGCCTACGAGCAGTACTTC. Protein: CASSKLGQGAYEQYF.

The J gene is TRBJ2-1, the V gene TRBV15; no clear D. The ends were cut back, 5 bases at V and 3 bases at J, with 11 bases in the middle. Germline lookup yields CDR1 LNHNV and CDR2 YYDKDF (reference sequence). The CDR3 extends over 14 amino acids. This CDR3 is CATSLYGNYNEQFF. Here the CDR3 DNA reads TGTGCCACCAGCTTGTATGGAAACTACAATGAGCAGTTCTTC.

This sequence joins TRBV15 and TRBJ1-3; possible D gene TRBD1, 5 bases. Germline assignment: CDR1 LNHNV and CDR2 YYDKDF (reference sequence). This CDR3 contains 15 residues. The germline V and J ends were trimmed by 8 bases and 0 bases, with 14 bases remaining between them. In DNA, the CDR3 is TGTGCCACCGGGGGGACTGCCAGCTCTGGAAACACCATATATTTT. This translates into CATGGTASSGNTIYF.

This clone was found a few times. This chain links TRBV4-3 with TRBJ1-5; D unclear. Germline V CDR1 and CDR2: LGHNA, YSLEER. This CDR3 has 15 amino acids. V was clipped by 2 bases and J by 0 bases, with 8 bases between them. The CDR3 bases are TGCGCCAGCAGCCAATCTCATCTTAGCAATCAGCCCCAGCATTTT. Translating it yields CASSQSHLSNQPQHF.

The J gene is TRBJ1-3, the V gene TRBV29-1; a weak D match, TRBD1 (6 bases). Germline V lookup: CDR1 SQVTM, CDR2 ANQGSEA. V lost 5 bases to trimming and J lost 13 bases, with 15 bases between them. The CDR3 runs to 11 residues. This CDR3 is CSVQTGTMIYF. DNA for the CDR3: TGCAGCGTTCAGACCGGGACAATGATATATTTT. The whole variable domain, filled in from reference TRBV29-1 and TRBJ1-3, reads SAVISQKPSRDICQRGTSLTIQCQVDSQVTMMFWYRQQPGQSLTLIATANQGSEATYESGFVIDKFPISRPNLTFSTLTVSNMSPEDSSIYLCSVQTGTMIYFGEGSWLTVV.

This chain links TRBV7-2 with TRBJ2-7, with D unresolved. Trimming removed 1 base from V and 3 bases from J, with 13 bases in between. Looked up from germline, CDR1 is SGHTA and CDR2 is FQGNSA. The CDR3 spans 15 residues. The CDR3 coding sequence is TGTGCCAGCAGCTTAGTCTTAGGGCCCAACTACGAGCAGTACTTC. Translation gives CASSLVLGPNYEQYF.

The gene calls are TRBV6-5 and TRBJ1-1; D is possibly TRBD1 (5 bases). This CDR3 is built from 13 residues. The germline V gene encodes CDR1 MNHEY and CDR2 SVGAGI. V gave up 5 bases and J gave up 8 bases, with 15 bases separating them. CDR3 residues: CASSPSTGLEAFF. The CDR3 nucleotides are TGTGCCAGCAGTCCCTCAACAGGTTTAGAAGCTTTCTTT.

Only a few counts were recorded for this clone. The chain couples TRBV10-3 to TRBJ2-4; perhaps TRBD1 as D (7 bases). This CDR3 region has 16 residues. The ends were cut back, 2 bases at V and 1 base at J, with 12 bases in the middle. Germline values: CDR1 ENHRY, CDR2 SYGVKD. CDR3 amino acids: CAISEQGGPAKNIQYF. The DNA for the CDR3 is TGTGCCATCAGTGAGCAGGGGGGACCGGCCAAAAACATTCAGTACTTC.

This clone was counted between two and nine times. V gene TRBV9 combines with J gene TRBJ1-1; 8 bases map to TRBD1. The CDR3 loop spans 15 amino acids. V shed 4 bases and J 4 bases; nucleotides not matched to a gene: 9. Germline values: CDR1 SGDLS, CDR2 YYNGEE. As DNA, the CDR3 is TGTGCCAGCAGCCCTCGACAGGGGCAGGCCACTGAAGCTTTCTTT. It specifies CASSPRQGQATEAFF. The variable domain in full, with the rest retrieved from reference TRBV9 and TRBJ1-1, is DSGVTQTPKHLITATGQRVTLRCSPRSGDLSVYWYQQSLDQGLQFLIQYYNGEERAKGNILERFSAQQFPDLHSELNLSSLELGDSALYFCASSPRQGQATEAFFGQGTRLTVV.

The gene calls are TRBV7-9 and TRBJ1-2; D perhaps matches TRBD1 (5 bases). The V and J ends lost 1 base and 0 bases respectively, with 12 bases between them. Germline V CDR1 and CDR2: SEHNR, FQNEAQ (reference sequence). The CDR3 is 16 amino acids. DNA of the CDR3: TGTGCCAGCAGCTTAGGTGGGACCCCTGCTAACTATGGCTACACCTTC. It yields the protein CASSLGGTPANYGYTF.

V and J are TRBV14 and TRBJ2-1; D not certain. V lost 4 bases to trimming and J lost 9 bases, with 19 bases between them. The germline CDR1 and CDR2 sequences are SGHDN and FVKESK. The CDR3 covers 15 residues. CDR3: CASSPLGSWVGEQFF. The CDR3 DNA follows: TGTGCCAGCAGCCCCCTGGGGTCGTGGGTTGGTGAGCAGTTCTTC.

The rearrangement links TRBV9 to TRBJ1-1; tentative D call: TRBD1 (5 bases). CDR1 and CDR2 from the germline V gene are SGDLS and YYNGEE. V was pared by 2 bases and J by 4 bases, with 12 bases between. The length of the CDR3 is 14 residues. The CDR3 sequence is CASSVLTQGTEAFF. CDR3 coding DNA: TGTGCCAGCAGCGTTCTTACTCAGGGCACTGAAGCTTTCTTT.

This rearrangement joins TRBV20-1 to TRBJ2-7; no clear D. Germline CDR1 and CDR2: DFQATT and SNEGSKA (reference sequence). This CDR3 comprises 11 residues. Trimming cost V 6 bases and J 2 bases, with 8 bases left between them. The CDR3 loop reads CSAPLAYEQYF. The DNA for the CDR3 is TGCAGTGCCCCCCTAGCCTACGAGCAGTACTTC.

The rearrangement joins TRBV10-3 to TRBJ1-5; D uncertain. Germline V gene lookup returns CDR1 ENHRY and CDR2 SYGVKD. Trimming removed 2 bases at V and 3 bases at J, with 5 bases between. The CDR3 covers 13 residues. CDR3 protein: CAISEVTNQPQHF. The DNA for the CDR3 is TGTGCCATCAGTGAGGTCACCAATCAGCCCCAGCATTTT.

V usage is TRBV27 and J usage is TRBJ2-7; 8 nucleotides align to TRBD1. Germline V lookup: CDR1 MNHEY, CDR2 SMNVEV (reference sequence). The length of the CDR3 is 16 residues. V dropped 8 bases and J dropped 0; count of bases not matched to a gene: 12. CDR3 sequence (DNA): TGTGCCAGCGGGCGAGGACAGGGAGCCGGCTCCTACGAGCAGTACTTC. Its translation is CASGRGQGAGSYEQYF.